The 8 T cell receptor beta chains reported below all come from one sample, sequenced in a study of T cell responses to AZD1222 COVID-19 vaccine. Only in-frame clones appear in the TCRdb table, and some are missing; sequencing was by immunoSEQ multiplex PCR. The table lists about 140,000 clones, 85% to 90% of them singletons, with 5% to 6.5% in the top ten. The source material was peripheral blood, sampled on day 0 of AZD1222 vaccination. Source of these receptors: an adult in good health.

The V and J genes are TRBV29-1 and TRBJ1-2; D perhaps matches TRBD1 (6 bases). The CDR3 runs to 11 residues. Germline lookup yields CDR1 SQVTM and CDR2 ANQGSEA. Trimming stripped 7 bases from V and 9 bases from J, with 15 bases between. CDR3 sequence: CSAQRDMRYTF. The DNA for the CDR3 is TGCAGCGCCCAAAGGGACATGCGCTACACCTTC. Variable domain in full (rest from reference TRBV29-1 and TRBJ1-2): SAVISQKPSRDICQRGTSLTIQCQVDSQVTMMFWYRQQPGQSLTLIATANQGSEATYESGFVIDKFPISRPNLTFSTLTVSNMSPEDSSIYLCSAQRDMRYTFGSGTRLTVV.

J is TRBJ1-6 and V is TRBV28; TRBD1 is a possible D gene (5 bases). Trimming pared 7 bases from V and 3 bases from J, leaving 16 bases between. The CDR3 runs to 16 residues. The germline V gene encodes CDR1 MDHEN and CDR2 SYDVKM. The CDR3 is CASNPQMRGYNSPLHF. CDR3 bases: TGTGCCAGCAACCCCCAGATGAGGGGCTATAATTCACCCCTCCACTTT.

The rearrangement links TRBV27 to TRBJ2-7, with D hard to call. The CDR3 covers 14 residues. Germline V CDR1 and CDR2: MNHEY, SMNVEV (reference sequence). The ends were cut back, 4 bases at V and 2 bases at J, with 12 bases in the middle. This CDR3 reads CASSSPGPAYEQYF. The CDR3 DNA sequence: TGTGCCAGCAGTTCGCCTGGGCCCGCCTACGAGCAGTACTTC.

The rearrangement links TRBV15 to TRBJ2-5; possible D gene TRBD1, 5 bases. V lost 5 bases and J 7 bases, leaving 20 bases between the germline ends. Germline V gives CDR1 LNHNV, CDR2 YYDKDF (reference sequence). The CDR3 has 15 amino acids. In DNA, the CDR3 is TGTGCCACCAGCGTAGGGGAACCGACCCTGGGGACCCAGTACTTC. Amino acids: CATSVGEPTLGTQYF.

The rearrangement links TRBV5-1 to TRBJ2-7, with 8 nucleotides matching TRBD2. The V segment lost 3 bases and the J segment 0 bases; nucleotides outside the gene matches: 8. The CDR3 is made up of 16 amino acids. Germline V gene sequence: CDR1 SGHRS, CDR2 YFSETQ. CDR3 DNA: TGCGCCAGCAGCTGGGGGGGAGCGGGAGTCTCCTACGAGCAGTACTTC. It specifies CASSWGGAGVSYEQYF.

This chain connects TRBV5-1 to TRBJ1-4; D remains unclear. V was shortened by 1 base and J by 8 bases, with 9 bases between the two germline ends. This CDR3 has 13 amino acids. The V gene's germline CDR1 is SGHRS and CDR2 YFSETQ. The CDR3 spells CASSLWSGEKLFF. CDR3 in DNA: TGCGCCAGCAGCTTGTGGAGCGGAGAAAAACTGTTTTTT.

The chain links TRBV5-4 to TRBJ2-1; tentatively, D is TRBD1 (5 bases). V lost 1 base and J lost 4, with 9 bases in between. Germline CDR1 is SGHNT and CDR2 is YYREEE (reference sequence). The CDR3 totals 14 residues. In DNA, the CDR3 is TGTGCCAGCAGCTTGTCTCGGACATACAATGAGCAGTTCTTC. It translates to CASSLSRTYNEQFF.

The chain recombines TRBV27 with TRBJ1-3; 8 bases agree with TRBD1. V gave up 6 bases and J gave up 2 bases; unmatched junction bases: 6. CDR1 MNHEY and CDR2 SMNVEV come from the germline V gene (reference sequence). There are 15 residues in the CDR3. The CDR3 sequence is CASRTDRAAGNTIYF. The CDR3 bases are TGTGCCAGCAGGACGGACAGGGCTGCTGGAAACACCATATATTTT.